The subject of this entry is one T cell receptor beta chain. The CDR3 is 16 amino acids. In germline, CDR1 is KGHSH, CDR2 LQKENI. Trimming left V 3 bases short and J 0 bases short, with 11 bases between. The table came from immunoSEQ multiplex PCR; TCRdb's copy has only in-frame clones and leaves some out. The repertoire holds about 490,000 clones, with approximately 84% as singletons. This sample stems from a study of shared clonotypes between healthy human individuals. Every donor was a Caucasian adult from Nashville, Tennessee. The sequence came from a middle-aged woman in good health. Some clones in this sample may be carry-over from other donors' samples. Specimen: PBMCs. The chain employs TRBV18 and TRBJ2-2; a possible D gene is TRBD1 (5 bases). The CDR3 reads CASSPLDNANTGELFF. The CDR3 DNA sequence: TGTGCCAGCTCACCCTTGGACAACGCGAACACCGGGGAGCTGTTTTTT.